This T cell receptor (beta chain) was recorded in a study of identical twins (dated by TCRdb to the mid-2010s). Regarding the research as a whole: The study deep-sequenced TCR alpha and beta repertoires from monozygotic twins, unrelated adults of various ages and cord blood to test whether fetal clonotypes persist. Replicate twin experiments were performed at different times using different library preparation protocols to rule out contamination.

Paper-wide results and their limitations: Abundant cord blood beta clonotypes had fewer insertions, young adult naive repertoires showed a similar but weaker trend, and memory repertoires showed no such trend. The excess sharing between twins in beta out-of-frame sequences was weaker because fewer shared sequences reduced the signal-to-noise ratio. Zero-insertion analyses could be partly confounded by invariant T cells such as MAIT and iNKT, although diverse VJ usage argued against such confounding for most clonotypes. Compared with coincidental sharing between unrelated individuals, out-of-frame TCR alpha sequences shared between twins had an excess of sequences with low generation probability. Recombination models systematically underestimated out-of-frame TCR alpha sharing in monozygotic twins but agreed with sharing between unrelated individuals. Because the same donors could not be followed over many years, conclusions were based on cross-sectional statistical analysis.

This clonotype was observed a few times. Its cognate antigen has yet to be identified. Nothing much larger sits one base from this clone, and base qualities are not available. Every donor in the study was a healthy Caucasian. The CDR3 starts with the cysteine, ends with the phenylalanine, and has 11 residues. Solely the CDR3 DNA is kept, with 33 bases framed from the first base. The germline V gene yields MDHEN for CDR1 and SYDVKM for CDR2. V loses 8 bases of germline sequence and J loses 9 bases, and the interval between the two ends is 11 bases. Receptor amplification or capture employed 5' RACE. The sample was run on an Illumina HiSeq 2000. Template switching added a universal primer binding site, and the final cDNA carried a unique molecular identifier that allowed TCR cDNA molecules to be counted accurately. Specific primers in the conserved constant-segment region were used to synthesize first-strand cDNA for TCR alpha and beta chains. To control for contamination, each cDNA library was double barcoded with a SMART-Mk sample barcode plus Illumina barcodes. Two successive PCR steps introduced TruSeq adapter sequences along with Illumina sample barcodes. The Illumina HiSeq platform was used with custom primers to sequence TCR alpha and beta cDNA libraries. Processing in the source paper ran as follows. Raw reads were processed with MiGEC to extract unique molecular identifiers, and MiXCR was used to determine CDR3 positions. Recombination models were inferred per individual with the repgenHMM and IGoR tools using an EM algorithm. Shared clonotypes were analyzed with the tcR package in R, and sharing was normalized by the product of cloneset sizes. Out-of-frame nonproductive sequences were analyzed to study raw recombination free of thymic and clonal selection effects. Through fastp at Q25 and MiXCR, TCRdb rebuilt clones from the public reads, retaining in-frame beta chains. Identical CDR3 proteins give one entry, which carries the most common genes and DNA. None of the V and J calls come from the authors' own analysis; TCRdb made them. Here the sample has approximately 1.8 million distinct CDR3 sequences; roughly 35% occur a single time. The ten largest clones represent over 0.25% of the sample.

The clonotype originates from a newborn girl in good health. The sequenced sample consisted of cord blood. This chain is built from TRBV28 and TRBJ2-1; a confident D gene designation cannot be given. In nucleotide form, the sequence is TGTGCCAGCTCACACCGGACTGAGCAGTTCTTC. Its protein product is CASSHRTEQFF.